In this sample, the clone carrying this T cell receptor beta chain turned up many times. The data stem from a study of patients and donors after allogeneic stem cell transplantation. The CDR3 is 13 amino acids. Trimming took off 7 bases at V and 1 base at J, with 10 bases between the two ends. TCRdb re-called the RT-PCR reads with MiXCR, one entry per CDR3 protein. The table lists under 170,000 distinct CDR3 sequences, about two fifths of them singletons. The sample taken for sequencing was blood, either unsorted or a sorted T cell fraction (not recorded which). The sequence came from a human donor who was either an allogeneic HSCT recipient or a stem cell or donor lymphocyte infusion donor (not recorded which). It is not recorded whose cells these are; they may come from a transplant donor. V usage is TRBV12-3 or TRBV12-4 and J usage is TRBJ1-2; possible D gene TRBD1, 5 bases. The CDR3 protein is CASMTVLNYGYTF. CDR3 coding DNA: TGTGCCAGCATGACAGTCCTTAACTATGGCTACACCTTC.